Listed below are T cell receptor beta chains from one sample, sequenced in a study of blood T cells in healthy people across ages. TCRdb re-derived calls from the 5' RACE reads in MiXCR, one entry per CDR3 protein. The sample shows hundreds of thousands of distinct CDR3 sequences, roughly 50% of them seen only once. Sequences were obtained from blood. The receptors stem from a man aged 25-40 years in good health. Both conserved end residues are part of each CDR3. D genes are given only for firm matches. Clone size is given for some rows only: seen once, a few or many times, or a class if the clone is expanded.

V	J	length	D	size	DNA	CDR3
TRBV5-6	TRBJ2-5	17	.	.	TGTGCCAGCAGCCTACGGCCTTTCCTAGAGTACAAAGAGACCCAGTACTTC	CASSLRPFLEYKETQYF
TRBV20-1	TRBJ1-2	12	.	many	TGCAGTGCTAGCGGGGGACGATGGGGCTACACCTTC	CSASGGRWGYTF
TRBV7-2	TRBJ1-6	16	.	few	TGTGCCAGCAGTCTCCGGGGGGACTCCTATAATTCACCCCTCCACTTT	CASSLRGDSYNSPLHF
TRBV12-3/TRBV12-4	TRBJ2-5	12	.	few	TGTGCCAGCAGTACAGGACGTGGTGGCCAGTACTTC	CASSTGRGGQYF
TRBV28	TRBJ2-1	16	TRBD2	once	TGTGCCAGCAGTTCTTTAGCGGGGGGCGCCTACAATGAGCAGTTCTTC	CASSSLAGGAYNEQFF
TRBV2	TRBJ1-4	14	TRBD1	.	TGCGCCAGCAGGGGACAGGGGGTCCCTGAAAAACTGTTTTTT	CASRGQGVPEKLFF
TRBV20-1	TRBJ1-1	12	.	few	TGCAGTGCTATCCAGGGACGGACTGAGGCTTTCTTT	CSAIQGRTEAFF
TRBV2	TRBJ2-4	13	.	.	TGTGCCAGCATACAGGGTCAACGAAACATTCAGTACTTC	CASIQGQRNIQYF
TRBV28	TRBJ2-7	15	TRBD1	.	TGTGCCAGCAGTTTACTTGGACAGGTAGAAGGCGAGCAGTACTTC	CASSLLGQVEGEQYF
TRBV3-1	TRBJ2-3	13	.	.	TGTGCCAGCAGCCAGTCCGAGGGAAATACGCAGTATTTT	CASSQSEGNTQYF
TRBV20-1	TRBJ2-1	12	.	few	TGCAGTGCCAAAGACGGAAACAATGAGCAGTTCTTC	CSAKDGNNEQFF
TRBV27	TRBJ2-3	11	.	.	TGTGCCAGCAGGGTTTCGAATACGCAGTATTTT	CASRVSNTQYF
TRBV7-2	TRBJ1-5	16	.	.	TGTGCCAGCAGCTTAGCCTGGACTCGTTCTAATCAGCCCCAGCATTTT	CASSLAWTRSNQPQHF
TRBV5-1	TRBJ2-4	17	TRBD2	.	TGCGCCAGCAGCTTATATGCTAGCGGGATTTGGGCAAACATTCAGTACTTC	CASSLYASGIWANIQYF
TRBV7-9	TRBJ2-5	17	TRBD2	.	TGTGTCAGCAGCAAAATACGGACTAGCGCACACCAAGAGACCCAGTACTTC	CVSSKIRTSAHQETQYF